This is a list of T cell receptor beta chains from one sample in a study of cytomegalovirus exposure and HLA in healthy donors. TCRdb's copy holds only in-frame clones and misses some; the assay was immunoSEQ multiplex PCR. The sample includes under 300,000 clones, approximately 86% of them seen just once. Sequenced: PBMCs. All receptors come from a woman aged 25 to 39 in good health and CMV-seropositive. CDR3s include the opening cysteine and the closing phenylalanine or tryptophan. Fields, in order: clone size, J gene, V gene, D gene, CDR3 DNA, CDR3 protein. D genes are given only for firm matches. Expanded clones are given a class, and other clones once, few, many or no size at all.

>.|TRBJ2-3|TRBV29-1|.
TGCAGCGTTGTAGGGGCATATACAGATACGCAGTATTTT
CSVVGAYTDTQYF
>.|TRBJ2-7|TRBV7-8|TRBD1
TGTGCCAGCAGCTTCGGGACAGGCAGCTCCTACGAGCAGTACTTC
CASSFGTGSSYEQYF
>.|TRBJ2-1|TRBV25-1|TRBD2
TGTGCCAGCTGCGGGAGCTCCTACAATGAGCAGTTCTTC
CASCGSSYNEQFF
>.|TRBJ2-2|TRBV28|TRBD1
TGTGCCAGCACCAAACCTCAGGGGGCCGGGGAGCTGTTTTTT
CASTKPQGAGELFF
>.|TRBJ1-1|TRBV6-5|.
TGTGCCAGCAGTTACCAGTACCACGCTTTCTTT
CASSYQYHAFF
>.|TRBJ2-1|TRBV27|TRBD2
TGTGCCAGCAGTTTATTCGGTAGCGGGGTAGAGAATGAGCAGTTCTTC
CASSLFGSGVENEQFF
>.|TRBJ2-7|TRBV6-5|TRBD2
TGTGCCCGATCGGAAGGACTAGCGGGAATCGAGCAGTACTTC
CARSEGLAGIEQYF
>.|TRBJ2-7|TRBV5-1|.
TGCGCCAGCAGCTTGTCGGCGGGACCTGGCTACGAGCAGTACTTC
CASSLSAGPGYEQYF
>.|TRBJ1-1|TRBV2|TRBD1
TGTGCCAGCATTAGACAGGGGCCGGGTGGAGCTTTCTTT
CASIRQGPGGAFF
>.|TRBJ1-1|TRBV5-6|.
TGTGCCAGCAGCTTGGGACAGGCCTTCACTGAAGCTTTCTTT
CASSLGQAFTEAFF
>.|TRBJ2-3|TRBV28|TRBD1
TGTGCCAGCAGTTACCCCCAAGACAGGGGTTCAGATACGCAGTATTTT
CASSYPQDRGSDTQYF
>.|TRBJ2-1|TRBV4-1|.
TGCGCCAGCAGCCAAGTCGGGGTCTCCTACAATGAGCAGTTCTTC
CASSQVGVSYNEQFF
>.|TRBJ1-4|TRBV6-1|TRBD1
TGTGCCAGCAGTGCAACAGGGGGTGGCGAAAAACTGTTTTTT
CASSATGGGEKLFF
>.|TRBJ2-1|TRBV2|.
TGTGCCAGCCTACAGGGAAATGAGCAGTTCTTC
CASLQGNEQFF
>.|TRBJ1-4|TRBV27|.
TGTGCCAGCAGTTTATGGGGGGGGGCCAATGAAAAACTGTTTTTT
CASSLWGGANEKLFF
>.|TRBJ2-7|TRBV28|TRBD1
TGTGCCAGCACTCCTGGCGGGACAGGGGGCACCTACGAGCAGTACTTC
CASTPGGTGGTYEQYF
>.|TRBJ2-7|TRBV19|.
TGTGCCAGCTCTAGCTGGGTTAGCTCCTACGAGCAGTACTTC
CASSSWVSSYEQYF
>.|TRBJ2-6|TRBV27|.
TGTGCCAGCAGTTTATTTTCCGGCAGCACAGCCTCTGGGGCCAACGTCCTGACTTTC
CASSLFSGSTASGANVLTF
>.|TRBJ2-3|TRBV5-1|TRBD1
TGCGCCAGCAGCCCGGGACAGGGTGTCGATACGCAGTATTTT
CASSPGQGVDTQYF
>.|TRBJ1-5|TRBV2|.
TGTGCCAGCACGAGTCAGGGGTCTATGGGCAATCAGCCCCAGCATTTT
CASTSQGSMGNQPQHF
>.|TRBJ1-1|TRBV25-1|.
TGTGCCAGCAGTGAATTGGTAGAGGGTAGGTACACTGAAGCTTTCTTT
CASSELVEGRYTEAFF
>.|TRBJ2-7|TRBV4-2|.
TGTGCCAGCAGCCAAGGACTGCCCAACGAGCAGTACTTC
CASSQGLPNEQYF
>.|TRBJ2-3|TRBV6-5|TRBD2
TGTGCCAGCAGTTCCGGACAACTAGCGGAGACAGATACGCAGTATTTT
CASSSGQLAETDTQYF
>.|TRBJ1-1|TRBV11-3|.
TGTGCCAGCAGCCCCGACAGCTGGACTGAAGCTTTCTTT
CASSPDSWTEAFF
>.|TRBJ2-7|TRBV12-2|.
TGTGCAAGTCGCTTTCCCACTAGCGGGAACCCCCCCCACGAGCAGTACTTC
CASRFPTSGNPPHEQYF
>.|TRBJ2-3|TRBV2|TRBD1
TGTGCCAGCAGTCAGTCCCGGGACAGAGATAGCACAGATACGCAGTATTTT
CASSQSRDRDSTDTQYF
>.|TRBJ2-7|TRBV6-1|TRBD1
TGTGCCAGCAGTTCGCACCCAGGGGGCTACGAGCAGTACTTC
CASSSHPGGYEQYF
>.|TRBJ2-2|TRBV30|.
TGTGCCTGGAGTGTACTGAACACCGGGGAGCTGTTTTTT
CAWSVLNTGELFF
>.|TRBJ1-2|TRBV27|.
TGTGCCAGCAGTCCAGACAGGACCTATGGCTACACCTTC
CASSPDRTYGYTF
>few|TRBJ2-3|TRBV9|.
TGTGCCAGCAGCGTCCTTTTAGGAGGCACAGATACGCAGTATTTT
CASSVLLGGTDTQYF
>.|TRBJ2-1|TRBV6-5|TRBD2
TGTGCCAGCTTTAGCGGGAAGTCCTACAATGAGCAGTTCTTC
CASFSGKSYNEQFF
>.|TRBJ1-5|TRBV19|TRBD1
TGTGCCAGTAGGACAGGGGGCAGCAATCAGCCCCAGCATTTT
CASRTGGSNQPQHF
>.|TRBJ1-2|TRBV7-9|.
TGTGCCAGCAGCTTAGAGGGTGAGGGCCTCTATGGCTACACCTTC
CASSLEGEGLYGYTF
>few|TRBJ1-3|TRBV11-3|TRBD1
TGTGCCAGCAGTCCGGGACAGGGGACGTTTGGGAACACCATATATTTT
CASSPGQGTFGNTIYF
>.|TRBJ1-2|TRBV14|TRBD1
TGTGCCAGCAGCCCGGGACAGTTCTATGGCTACACCTTC
CASSPGQFYGYTF
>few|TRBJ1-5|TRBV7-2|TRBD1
TGTGCCAGCAGCCTAGGGGGCTTGGGAAATCAGCCCCAGCATTTT
CASSLGGLGNQPQHF
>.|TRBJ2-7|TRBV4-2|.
TGTGCCAGCAGCCAAAGTCCCGAGGGAATTTCCTACGAGCAGTACTTC
CASSQSPEGISYEQYF
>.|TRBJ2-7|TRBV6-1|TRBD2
TGTGCCAGCAGGACTAGCGGGAGTTACGAGCAGTACTTC
CASRTSGSYEQYF
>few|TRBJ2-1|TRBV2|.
TGTGCCAGCAGCCGGGACTCAGACAATGAGCAGTTCTTC
CASSRDSDNEQFF
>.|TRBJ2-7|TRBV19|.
TGTGCCAGTAGTACCCAGGGGCTCCCCTACGAGCAGTACTTC
CASSTQGLPYEQYF
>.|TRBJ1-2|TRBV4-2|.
TGTGCCAGCAGCCAAAACTCGAGGGTATCGGAAGGCTACACCTTC
CASSQNSRVSEGYTF